This T cell receptor beta chain was identified in a study of T cell responses to AZD1222 COVID-19 vaccine. CDR3 length: 13 amino acids. V was clipped by 6 bases and J by 4 bases, with 12 bases between them. CDR1 is ENHRY and CDR2 is SYGVKD in the germline V gene. The data were produced by immunoSEQ multiplex PCR, yet TCRdb's version contains in-frame clones alone and is incomplete. The data contain 85,000 to 120,000 clones, approximately 88% of them seen just once; the ten biggest clones take up more than 15%. Study results and caveats: Clonal diversity may have been underestimated in mostly white British donors. Mapped onto spike, vaccine-associated CD4 TCRs spanned it and were dominant at 160-218 and 743-854.

About this clone itself: Its specificity is unknown.

The receptor comes from an adult in good health. The chain joins TRBV10-3 to TRBJ1-1; D uncertain. The sequenced sample was peripheral blood, obtained on day 0 of AZD1222 vaccination. CDR3 amino acids: CAIRDTTSTEAFF. The CDR3 DNA reads TGTGCCATCAGGGATACTACTTCCACTGAAGCTTTCTTT.